This entry lists 8 T cell receptor beta chains sequenced from one sample in a study of cytomegalovirus exposure and HLA in healthy donors. The PCR used 60 Vbeta and 13 Jbeta primers. Sequenced by immunoSEQ multiplex PCR; TCRdb stores in-frame clones only, minus some. The sample lists some 160,000 clones; around three quarters were seen once. Sequenced material: PBMCs. The receptors derive from a middle-aged man in good health and CMV-seronegative.

The chain combines TRBV7-8 with TRBJ2-1, with D possibly TRBD2 on 6 matching bases. Germline V gene data show CDR1 as SGHVS and CDR2 as FQNEAQ. Trimming pared 1 base from V and 8 bases from J, leaving 9 bases between. The CDR3 loop spans 13 amino acids. The CDR3 region is CASSLVPGDEQFF. The CDR3 DNA sequence: TGTGCCAGCAGCTTAGTCCCGGGGGATGAGCAGTTCTTC.

This clone was recorded a few times. This chain links TRBV28 with TRBJ2-1; 9 positions match TRBD2. The CDR3 has 16 residues. V gave up 6 bases and J gave up 4 bases; unmatched junction bases: 10. CDR1 and CDR2 from the germline V gene are MDHEN and SYDVKM. CDR3 DNA sequence: TGTGCCAGCAGCCGAGGACTAGCGCTAGTTTACAATGAGCAGTTCTTC. Its protein is CASSRGLALVYNEQFF.

The V and J genes are TRBV2 and TRBJ2-7, with D perhaps matching TRBD1 (5 bases). The CDR3 has 13 amino acids. Looked up from germline, CDR1 is SNHLY and CDR2 is FYNNEI. Trimming shortened V by 1 base and J by 2 bases, and 6 bases separated the two germline ends. As DNA, the CDR3 is TGTGCCAGCAGTGAAGGGACAACCTACGAGCAGTACGTC. Translating gives CASSEGTTYEQYV.

The chain joins TRBV9 to TRBJ2-1; 8 nucleotides match TRBD2. Germline CDR1 and CDR2: SGDLS and YYNGEE. V was pared by 0 bases and J by 3 bases, with 11 bases of the junction left unmatched. The CDR3 length is 18 residues. Written as DNA, the CDR3 is TGTGCCAGCAGCGTAGACCGGGGGGGACACGAAGACTACAATGAGCAGTTCTTC. It translates to CASSVDRGGHEDYNEQFF.

The chain has TRBV5-1 and TRBJ2-1; 7 bases agree with TRBD2. The CDR3 totals 14 residues. Per the germline V gene, CDR1 is SGHRS and CDR2 is YFSETQ. V lost 5 bases, J lost 10 bases, and 12 bases stayed unmatched. The CDR3 region is CASRGAGEGREQFF. The CDR3 coding sequence is TGCGCCAGCAGAGGCGCGGGAGAAGGACGCGAGCAGTTCTTC.

This clone has only one observation. V and J are TRBV7-9 and TRBJ1-1; D is ambiguous. Germline CDR1 is SEHNR and CDR2 is FQNEAQ (reference sequence). CDR3 length: 12 residues. Trimming left V 7 bases short and J 6 bases short, with 12 bases between. The CDR3 nucleotides are TGTGCCAGCACCGTCACGGTTGCTGAAGCTTTCTTT. Encoded protein: CASTVTVAEAFF.

This rearrangement joins TRBV7-3 to TRBJ2-2; D is perhaps TRBD2 (6 bases). Germline V gene data show CDR1 as SGHTA and CDR2 as FQGTGA. V lost 2 bases to trimming and J lost 1 base, with 8 bases between them. The CDR3 is 15 residues long. CDR3 residues: CASSLVGGNTGELFF. The CDR3 nucleotides are TGTGCCAGCAGCTTAGTGGGAGGGAACACCGGGGAGCTGTTTTTT.

CDR3 bases: TGCGCCAGCAGCCAAGATAGCGGGACGGAGACCCAGTACTTC. Protein product: CASSQDSGTETQYF. The chain combines TRBV4-1 with TRBJ2-5, with TRBD2 identical over 8 bases. The CDR3 extends over 14 amino acids. Per the germline V gene, CDR1 is MGHRA and CDR2 is YSYEKL. The junction had 2 bases not matched to a gene; V was cut back by 0 bases and J by 5 bases.